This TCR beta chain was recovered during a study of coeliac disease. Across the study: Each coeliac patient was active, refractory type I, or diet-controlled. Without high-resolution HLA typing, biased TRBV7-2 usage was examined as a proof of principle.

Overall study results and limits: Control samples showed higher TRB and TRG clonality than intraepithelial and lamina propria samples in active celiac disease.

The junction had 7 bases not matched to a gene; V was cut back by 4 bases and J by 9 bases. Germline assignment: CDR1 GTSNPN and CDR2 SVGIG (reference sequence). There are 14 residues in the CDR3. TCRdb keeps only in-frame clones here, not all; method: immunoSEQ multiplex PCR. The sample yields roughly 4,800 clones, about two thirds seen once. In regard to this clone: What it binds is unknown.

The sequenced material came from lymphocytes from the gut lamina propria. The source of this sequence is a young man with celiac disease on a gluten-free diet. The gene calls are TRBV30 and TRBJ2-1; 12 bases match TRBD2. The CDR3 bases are TGTGCCTGGACTTTACTAGCGGGGGGAGGTGAGCAGTTCTTC. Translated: CAWTLLAGGGEQFF.